These 13 T cell receptor beta chains share one sample of origin, sequenced in a study of PD-L1 blockade in urothelial cancer (dated 2017 in TCRdb). Libraries were constructed by the immunoSEQ multiplex PCR assay. Drawn from immuneACCESS, this table holds only the in-frame rearrangements with V and J called that TCRdb kept. Clones are partly lost; checked studies trace under half to an unresolved V gene and leave the rest unexplained. The sample table contains around 130,000 clones; only one count was recorded for less than 85% of them. The top ten clones comprise 2.5% to 4% of the sample. The time point label of this sample denotes: pretreatment peripheral blood. Specimen: PBMCs, collected around atezolizumab (anti-PD-L1) treatment. The receptors were sampled from a man in his fifties or sixties with urothelial cancer.

The chain has TRBV18 and TRBJ2-4; 7 nucleotides agree with TRBD2. V lost 2 bases to trimming and J lost 9 bases; unmatched junction nucleotides: 7. The CDR3 covers 14 residues. CDR1 and CDR2 from the germline V gene are KGHSH and LQKENI. The CDR3: CASSPKGGSTIQYF. CDR3 bases: TGTGCCAGCTCACCAAAGGGCGGGAGCACCATTCAGTACTTC.

This clone was observed a single time. The V gene is TRBV19, the J gene TRBJ2-1; 16 bases agree with TRBD2. The CDR3 runs 18 residues. Unmatched junction bases numbered 3, after V lost 3 bases and J lost 1 base. Germline V gene data show CDR1 as LNHDA and CDR2 as SQIVND (reference sequence). The CDR3 here is CASSMGLAGGPSYNEQFF. The CDR3 DNA reads as TGTGCCAGTAGTATGGGACTAGCGGGAGGGCCGTCCTACAATGAGCAGTTCTTC.

J is TRBJ2-7 and V is TRBV18; TRBD2 aligns across 11 bases. Trimming cost V 9 bases and J 4 bases; bases outside gene matches: 8. Germline V CDR1 and CDR2: KGHSH, LQKENI. The CDR3 is made up of 14 amino acids. DNA of the CDR3: TGTGCCAGTTCTAAGACTAGCGGGGAATACGAGCAGTACTTC. It translates to CASSKTSGEYEQYF.

This clone was seen only once. The J gene is TRBJ1-2, the V gene TRBV7-8, with a tentative D call TRBD1 (5 bases). Between the trimmed V and J ends, which lost 0 bases and 3 bases, there was a span of 8 bases. CDR3 length: 14 residues. Germline CDR1 SGHVS, CDR2 FQNEAQ. CDR3 DNA sequence: TGTGCCAGCAGCTTAGCTTCCAGGGACTATGGCTACACCTTC. It encodes CASSLASRDYGYTF.

The chain is built from TRBV10-1 and TRBJ2-7; TRBD1 matches at 7 bases. V gave up 6 bases and J gave up 5 bases; unmatched junction bases: 13. This CDR3 region has 15 residues. The germline V gene encodes CDR1 WNHNN and CDR2 SYGVQD (reference sequence). CDR3 region: CASRLLSTDRDEQYF. CDR3 in DNA: TGCGCCAGCAGACTACTATCAACAGACAGGGACGAGCAGTACTTC.

The chain carries TRBV29-1 and TRBJ1-2, with D possibly TRBD1 on 5 matching bases. Germline CDR1 is SQVTM and CDR2 is ANQGSEA. V lost 4 bases and J lost 1, with 10 bases in between. This CDR3 is 13 amino acids long. CDR3 loop: CSVGPGLNYGYTF. The CDR3 DNA reads TGCAGCGTTGGACCAGGGCTTAACTATGGCTACACCTTC.

This clone has only a few counts. The rearrangement joins TRBV28 to TRBJ1-3; 8 positions match TRBD1. This CDR3 is built from 17 residues. V dropped 5 bases and J dropped 2; count of bases not matched to a gene: 11. Germline CDR1 and CDR2: MDHEN and SYDVKM. CDR3 coding DNA: TGTGCCAGCAGTCGGGACAGGAGAATGGTTGCTGGAAACACCATATATTTT. Encoded protein: CASSRDRRMVAGNTIYF.

The chain links TRBV4-1 to TRBJ1-3; 7 bases map to TRBD1. From germline, CDR1 is MGHRA and CDR2 YSYEKL. The CDR3 totals 14 residues. The J segment lost 1 base and the V segment lost 3 bases, leaving 0 bases of the junction unmatched. The CDR3 here is CASSQTGSGNTIYF. The CDR3 nucleotides read TGCGCCAGCAGCCAGACAGGGTCTGGAAACACCATATATTTT.

This clone has at least ten counts. The V and J genes are TRBV5-1 and TRBJ2-7; 8 bases agree with TRBD1. CDR1 and CDR2 (germline): SGHRS, YFSETQ. This CDR3 has 12 amino acids. V gave up 5 bases and J gave up 7 bases; unmatched junction bases: 5. The DNA of the CDR3 is TGCGCCAGCAGAAAGGACAGGGCGGAGCAGTACTTC. Its protein product is CASRKDRAEQYF.

The chain combines TRBV27 with TRBJ2-7, with TRBD2 as a possible D gene (6 bases). Germline CDR1 is MNHEY and CDR2 is SMNVEV (reference sequence). CDR3 length: 12 residues. The V gene lost 7 bases and the J gene lost 1 base, with 8 bases spanning the gap. CDR3 DNA sequence: TGTGCCAGCAACCGGGGGTCCTACGAGCAGTACTTC. Its protein is CASNRGSYEQYF.

The rearrangement uses TRBV7-8 and TRBJ2-7; 8 nucleotides agree with TRBD2. Trimming at V came to 5 bases and at J to 6 bases, leaving 6 bases not matched to a gene. The CDR3 sequence is 13 residues long. CDR1 and CDR2 (germline): SGHVS, FQNEAQ. The CDR3 sequence: CASSPGTSGEQYF. CDR3 nucleotides: TGTGCCAGCAGCCCCGGGACTAGTGGCGAGCAGTACTTC.

The genes are TRBV9 and TRBJ2-1; TRBD2 matches 8 bases. Trimming removed 1 base from V and 6 bases from J; junction bases left unmatched: 3. There are 14 residues in the CDR3. The germline V gene has CDR1 SGDLS and CDR2 YYNGEE. CDR3 coding DNA: TGTGCCAGCAGCGTATCCACTAGCGGCAATGAGCAGTTCTTC. Translated, it gives CASSVSTSGNEQFF. Full variable domain (remainder filled in from reference TRBV9 and TRBJ2-1): DSGVTQTPKHLITATGQRVTLRCSPRSGDLSVYWYQQSLDQGLQFLIQYYNGEERAKGNILERFSAQQFPDLHSELNLSSLELGDSALYFCASSVSTSGNEQFFGPGTRLTVL.

The rearrangement joins TRBV5-1 to TRBJ1-1; D possibly corresponds to TRBD1 (5 bases). This CDR3 is built from 13 residues. Germline-derived CDR1 and CDR2 are SGHRS and YFSETQ. Trimming cost V 2 bases and J 6 bases, with 11 bases left between them. The CDR3 nucleotides are TGCGCCAGCAGCTTCCAGGGCACGGCTGAAGCTTTCTTT. Amino acid sequence: CASSFQGTAEAFF.